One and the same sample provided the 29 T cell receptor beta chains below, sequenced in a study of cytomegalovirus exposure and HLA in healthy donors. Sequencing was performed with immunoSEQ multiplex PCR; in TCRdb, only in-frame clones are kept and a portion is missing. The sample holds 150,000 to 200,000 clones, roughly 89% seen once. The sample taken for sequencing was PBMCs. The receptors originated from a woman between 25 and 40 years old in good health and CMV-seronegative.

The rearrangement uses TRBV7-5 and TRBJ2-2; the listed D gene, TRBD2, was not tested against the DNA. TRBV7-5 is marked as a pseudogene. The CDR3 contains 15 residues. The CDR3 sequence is CVRPRERGPTGELFF. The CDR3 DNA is TGTGTCAGACCGAGGGAGCGGGGGCCTACCGGGGAGCTGTTTTTT.

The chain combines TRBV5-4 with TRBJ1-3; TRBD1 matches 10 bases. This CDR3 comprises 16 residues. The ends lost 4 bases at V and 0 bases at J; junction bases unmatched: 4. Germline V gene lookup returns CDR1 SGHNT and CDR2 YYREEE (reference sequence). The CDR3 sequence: CASSRTGGSSGNTIYF. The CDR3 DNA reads TGTGCCAGCAGCCGGACAGGGGGAAGCTCTGGAAACACCATATATTTT.

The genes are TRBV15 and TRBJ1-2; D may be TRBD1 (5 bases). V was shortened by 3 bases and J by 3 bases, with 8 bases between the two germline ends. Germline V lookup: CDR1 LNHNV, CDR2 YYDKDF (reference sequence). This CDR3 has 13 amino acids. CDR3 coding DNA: TGTGCCACCAGCAGCAGACAGTACTATGGCTACACCTTC. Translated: CATSSRQYYGYTF.

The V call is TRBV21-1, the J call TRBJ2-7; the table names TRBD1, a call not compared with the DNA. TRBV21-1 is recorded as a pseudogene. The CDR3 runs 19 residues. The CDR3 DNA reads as TGTGCCAGCAGCCTGGGAACCCGGGACATCGGTATATGTGAGGAAGGGCAGTACTTC. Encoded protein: CASSLGTRDIGICEEGQYF.

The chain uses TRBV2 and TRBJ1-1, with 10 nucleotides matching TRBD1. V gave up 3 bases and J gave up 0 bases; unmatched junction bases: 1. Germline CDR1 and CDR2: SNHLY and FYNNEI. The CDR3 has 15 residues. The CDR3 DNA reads TGTGCCAGCAGTGAGGGACAGGGGTTGAACACTGAAGCTTTCTTT. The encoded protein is CASSEGQGLNTEAFF.

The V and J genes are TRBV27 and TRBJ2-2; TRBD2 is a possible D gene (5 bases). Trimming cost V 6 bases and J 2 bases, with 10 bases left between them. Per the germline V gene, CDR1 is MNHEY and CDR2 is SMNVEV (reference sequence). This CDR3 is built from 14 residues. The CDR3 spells CASSLTRNTGELFF. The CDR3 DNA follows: TGTGCCAGCAGCTTAACTAGAAACACCGGGGAGCTGTTTTTT.

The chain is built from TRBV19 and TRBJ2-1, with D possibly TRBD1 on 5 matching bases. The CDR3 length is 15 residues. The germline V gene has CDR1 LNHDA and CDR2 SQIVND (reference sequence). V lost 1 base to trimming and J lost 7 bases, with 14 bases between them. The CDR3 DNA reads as TGTGCCAGTAGTATAGGGCAGGGAACCGGTAATGAGCAGTTCTTC. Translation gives CASSIGQGTGNEQFF.

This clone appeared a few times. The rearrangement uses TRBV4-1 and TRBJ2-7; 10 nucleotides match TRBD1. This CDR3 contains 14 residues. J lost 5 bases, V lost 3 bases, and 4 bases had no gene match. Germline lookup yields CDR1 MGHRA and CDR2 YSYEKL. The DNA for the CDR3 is TGCGCCAGCAGCCAGCCGGGACAGGGGAACGAGCAGTACTTC. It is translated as CASSQPGQGNEQYF.

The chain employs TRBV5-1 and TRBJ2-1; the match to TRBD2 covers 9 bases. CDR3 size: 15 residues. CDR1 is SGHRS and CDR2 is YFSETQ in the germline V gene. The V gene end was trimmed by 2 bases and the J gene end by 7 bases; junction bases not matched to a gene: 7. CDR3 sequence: CASSFLAGVGNEQFF. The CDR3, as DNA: TGCGCCAGCAGCTTCTTAGCGGGGGTGGGGAATGAGCAGTTCTTC. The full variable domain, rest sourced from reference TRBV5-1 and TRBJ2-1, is KAGVTQTPRYLIKTRGQQVTLSCSPISGHRSVSWYQQTPGQGLQFLFEYFSETQRNKGNFPGRFSGRQFSNSRSEMNVSTLELGDSALYLCASSFLAGVGNEQFFGPGTRLTVL.

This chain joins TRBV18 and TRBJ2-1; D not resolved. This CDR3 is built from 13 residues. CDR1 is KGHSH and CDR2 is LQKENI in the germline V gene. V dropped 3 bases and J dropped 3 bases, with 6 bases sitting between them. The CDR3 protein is CASSPPDYNEQFF. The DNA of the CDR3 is TGTGCCAGCTCACCCCCAGACTACAATGAGCAGTTCTTC.

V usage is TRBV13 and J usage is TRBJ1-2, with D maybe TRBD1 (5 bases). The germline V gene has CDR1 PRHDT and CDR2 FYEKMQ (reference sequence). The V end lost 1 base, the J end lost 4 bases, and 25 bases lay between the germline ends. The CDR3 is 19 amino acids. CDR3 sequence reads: CASSLALVAGRASGYGYTF. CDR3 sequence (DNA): TGTGCCAGCAGCTTAGCCCTAGTGGCAGGGAGGGCTTCGGGCTATGGCTACACCTTC.

In nucleotides, the CDR3 is TGTGCCAGCAGCTCCCTGCAAGACTGGGGGGACGACGAGCAGTACTTC. Its translation: CASSSLQDWGDDEQYF. The V gene is TRBV5-6, the J gene TRBJ2-7; maybe TRBD2 (6 bases). This CDR3 spans 16 amino acids. CDR1 and CDR2 from the germline V gene are SGHDT and YYEEEE. V was clipped by 3 bases and J by 5 bases, with 21 bases between them.

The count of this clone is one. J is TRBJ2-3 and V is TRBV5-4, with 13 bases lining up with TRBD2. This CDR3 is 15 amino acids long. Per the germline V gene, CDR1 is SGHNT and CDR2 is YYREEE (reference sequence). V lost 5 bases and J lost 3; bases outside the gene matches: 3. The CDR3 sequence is CASRPTSGGTDTQYF. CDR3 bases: TGTGCCAGCAGACCGACTAGCGGGGGGACAGATACGCAGTATTTT.

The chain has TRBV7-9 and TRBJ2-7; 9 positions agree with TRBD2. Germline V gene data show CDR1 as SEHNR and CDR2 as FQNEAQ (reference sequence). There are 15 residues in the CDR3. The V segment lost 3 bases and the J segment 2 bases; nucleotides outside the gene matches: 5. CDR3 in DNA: TGTGCCAGCAGCTTCTTAGCGGGGGAGGCCTACGAGCAGTACTTC. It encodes CASSFLAGEAYEQYF.

The chain's CDR3 is CASSRYEQYF. CDR3 in DNA: TGTGCCAGCAGTCGCTACGAGCAGTACTTC. The chain couples TRBV27 to TRBJ2-7; D remains ambiguous. The V end was cut by 5 bases, the J end by 3 bases, with 2 bases between. The V gene's germline CDR1 is MNHEY and CDR2 SMNVEV (reference sequence). CDR3 length: 10 amino acids.

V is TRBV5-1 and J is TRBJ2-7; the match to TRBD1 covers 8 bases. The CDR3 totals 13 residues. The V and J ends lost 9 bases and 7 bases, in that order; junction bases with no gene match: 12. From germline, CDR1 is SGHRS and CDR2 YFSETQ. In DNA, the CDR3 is TGCGCCACGGCGGAGACAGGGGCGAGGGAGCAGTACTTC. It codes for CATAETGAREQYF.

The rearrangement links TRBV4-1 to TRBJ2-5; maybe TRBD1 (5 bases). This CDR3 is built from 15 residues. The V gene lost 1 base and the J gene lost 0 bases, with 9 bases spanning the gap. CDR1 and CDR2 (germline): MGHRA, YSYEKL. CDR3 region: CASSQGAGYQETQYF. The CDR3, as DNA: TGCGCCAGCAGCCAAGGGGCAGGGTACCAAGAGACCCAGTACTTC.

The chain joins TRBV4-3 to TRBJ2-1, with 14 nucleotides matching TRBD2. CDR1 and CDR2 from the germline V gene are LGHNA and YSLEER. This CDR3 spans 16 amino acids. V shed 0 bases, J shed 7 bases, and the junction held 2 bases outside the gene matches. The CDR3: CASSQEGLAGGNEQFF. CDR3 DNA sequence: TGCGCCAGCAGCCAAGAAGGACTAGCGGGGGGAAATGAGCAGTTCTTC.

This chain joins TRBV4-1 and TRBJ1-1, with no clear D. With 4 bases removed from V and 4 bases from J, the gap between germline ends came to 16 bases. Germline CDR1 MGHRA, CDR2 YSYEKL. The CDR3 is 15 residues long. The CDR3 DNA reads TGCGCCAGCAGCCTAAAAGCCCCAGGTAGCACTGAAGCTTTCTTT. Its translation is CASSLKAPGSTEAFF.

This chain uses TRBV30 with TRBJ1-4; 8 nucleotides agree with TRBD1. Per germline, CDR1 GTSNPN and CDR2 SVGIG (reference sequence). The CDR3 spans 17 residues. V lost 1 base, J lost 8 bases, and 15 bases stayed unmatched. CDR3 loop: CAWSAATTGQGGEKLFF. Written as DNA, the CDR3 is TGTGCCTGGAGTGCGGCAACCACTGGACAGGGTGGCGAAAAACTGTTTTTT.

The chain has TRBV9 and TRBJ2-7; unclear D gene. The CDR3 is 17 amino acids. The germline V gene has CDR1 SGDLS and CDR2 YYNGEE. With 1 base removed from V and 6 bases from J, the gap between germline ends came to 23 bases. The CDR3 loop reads CASSVSDALLRRFEQYF. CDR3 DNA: TGTGCCAGCAGCGTAAGCGATGCCCTACTACGAAGGTTCGAGCAGTACTTC.

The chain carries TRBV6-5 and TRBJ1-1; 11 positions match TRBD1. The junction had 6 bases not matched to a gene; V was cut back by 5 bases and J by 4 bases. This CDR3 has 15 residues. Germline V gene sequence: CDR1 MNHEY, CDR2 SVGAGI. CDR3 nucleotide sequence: TGTGCCAGCAGTAAACCGGGACAGGGGGGCACTGAAGCTTTCTTT. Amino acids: CASSKPGQGGTEAFF.

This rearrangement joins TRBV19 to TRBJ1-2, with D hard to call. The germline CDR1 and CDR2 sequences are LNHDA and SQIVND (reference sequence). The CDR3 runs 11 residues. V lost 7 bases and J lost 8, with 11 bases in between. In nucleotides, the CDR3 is TGTGCCAGTAACAATCCCATGGGCTACACCTTC. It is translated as CASNNPMGYTF.

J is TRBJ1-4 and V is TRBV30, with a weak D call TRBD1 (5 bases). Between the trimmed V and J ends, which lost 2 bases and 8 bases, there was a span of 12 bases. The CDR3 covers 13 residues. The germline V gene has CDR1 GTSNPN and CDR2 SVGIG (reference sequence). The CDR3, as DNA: TGTGCCTGGAGTAGTAGGAGGGACGAAAAACTGTTTTTT. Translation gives CAWSSRRDEKLFF. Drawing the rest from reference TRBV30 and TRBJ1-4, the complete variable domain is SQTIHQWPATLVQPVGSPLSLECTVEGTSNPNLYWYRQAAGRGLQLLFYSVGIGQISSEVPQNLSASRPQDRQFILSSKKLLLSDSGFYLCAWSSRRDEKLFFGSGTQLSVL.

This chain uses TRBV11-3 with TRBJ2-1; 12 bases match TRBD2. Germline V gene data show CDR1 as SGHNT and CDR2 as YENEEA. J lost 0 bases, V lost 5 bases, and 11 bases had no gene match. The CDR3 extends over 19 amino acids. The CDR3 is CASSPGASGGDSSYNEQFF. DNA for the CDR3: TGTGCCAGCAGCCCTGGGGCTAGCGGGGGGGACAGCTCCTACAATGAGCAGTTCTTC.

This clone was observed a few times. The CDR3: CASGLVGTGGNQPQHF. In nucleotides, the CDR3 is TGTGCTAGTGGTTTGGTGGGGACAGGTGGCAATCAGCCCCAGCATTTT. This chain connects TRBV12-5 to TRBJ1-5; 8 bases fit TRBD1. This CDR3 is built from 16 residues. The J segment lost 2 bases and the V segment lost 0 bases, leaving 3 bases of the junction unmatched. CDR1 and CDR2 from the germline V gene are LGHNT and FRNRAP.

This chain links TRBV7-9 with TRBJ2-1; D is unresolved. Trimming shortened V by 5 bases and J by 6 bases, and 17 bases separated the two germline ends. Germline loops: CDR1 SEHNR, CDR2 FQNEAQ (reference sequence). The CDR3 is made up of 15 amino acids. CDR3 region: CASSSKRRVSNEQFF. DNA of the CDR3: TGTGCCAGCAGCAGCAAACGACGGGTAAGCAATGAGCAGTTCTTC.

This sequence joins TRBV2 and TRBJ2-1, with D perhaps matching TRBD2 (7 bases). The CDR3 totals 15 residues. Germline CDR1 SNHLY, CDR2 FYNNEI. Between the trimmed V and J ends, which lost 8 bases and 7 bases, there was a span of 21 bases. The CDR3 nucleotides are TGTGCCAGCCACTTTCGGGGGGCCAGGATTAATGAGCAGTTCTTC. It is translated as CASHFRGARINEQFF.

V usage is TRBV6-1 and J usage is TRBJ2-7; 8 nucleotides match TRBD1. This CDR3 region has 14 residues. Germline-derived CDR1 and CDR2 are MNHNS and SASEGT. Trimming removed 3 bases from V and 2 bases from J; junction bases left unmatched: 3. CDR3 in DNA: TGTGCCAGCAGTGAGGGGACAGGTGCCTACGAGCAGTACTTC. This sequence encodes CASSEGTGAYEQYF.